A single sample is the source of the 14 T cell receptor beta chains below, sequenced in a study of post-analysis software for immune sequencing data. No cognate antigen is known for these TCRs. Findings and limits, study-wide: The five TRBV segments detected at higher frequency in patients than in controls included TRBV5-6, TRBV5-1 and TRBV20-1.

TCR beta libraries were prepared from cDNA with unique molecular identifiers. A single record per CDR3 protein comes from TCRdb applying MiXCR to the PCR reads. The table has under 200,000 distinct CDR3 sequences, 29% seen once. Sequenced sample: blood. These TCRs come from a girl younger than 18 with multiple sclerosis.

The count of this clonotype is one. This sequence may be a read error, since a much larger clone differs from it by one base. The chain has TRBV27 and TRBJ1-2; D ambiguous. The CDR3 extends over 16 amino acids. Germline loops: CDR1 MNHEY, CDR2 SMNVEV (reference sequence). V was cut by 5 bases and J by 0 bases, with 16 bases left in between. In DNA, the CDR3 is TGTGCCAGCAGTGCCCAGGAGGGCCTTTCTAACTATGGCTACACCTTC. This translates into CASSAQEGLSNYGYTF.

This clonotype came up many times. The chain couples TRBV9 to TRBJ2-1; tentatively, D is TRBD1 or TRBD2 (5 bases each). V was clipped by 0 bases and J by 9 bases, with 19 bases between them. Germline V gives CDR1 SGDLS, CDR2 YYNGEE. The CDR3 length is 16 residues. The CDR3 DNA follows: TGTGCCAGCAGCGTAGATAAGGAACCGGGACGGGTTGAGCAGTTCTTC. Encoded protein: CASSVDKEPGRVEQFF.

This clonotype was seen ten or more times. The CDR3 DNA reads as TGTGCCAGCAGCCAAGATGCCCGGGGCATTCAGTACTTC. Residues: CASSQDARGIQYF. The chain carries TRBV3-1 and TRBJ2-7; TRBD2 might be the D (5 bases). With the DNA end fitting TRBJ2-4 better, the J assignment may be wrong. CDR1 and CDR2 (germline): LGHDT, YNNKEL (reference sequence). The CDR3 spans 13 residues.

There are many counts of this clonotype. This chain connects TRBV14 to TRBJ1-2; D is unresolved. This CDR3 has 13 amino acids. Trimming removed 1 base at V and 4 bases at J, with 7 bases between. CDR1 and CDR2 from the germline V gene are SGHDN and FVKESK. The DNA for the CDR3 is TGTGCCAGCAGCCAAGTCCTGAGCTATGGCTACACCTTC. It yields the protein CASSQVLSYGYTF.

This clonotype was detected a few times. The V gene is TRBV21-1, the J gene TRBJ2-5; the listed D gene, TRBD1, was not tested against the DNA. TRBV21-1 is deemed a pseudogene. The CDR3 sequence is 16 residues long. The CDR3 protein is CASSKGPGQGQEAQYF. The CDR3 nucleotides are TGTGCCAGCAGCAAAGGCCCCGGACAGGGACAAGAGGCCCAGTACTTC.

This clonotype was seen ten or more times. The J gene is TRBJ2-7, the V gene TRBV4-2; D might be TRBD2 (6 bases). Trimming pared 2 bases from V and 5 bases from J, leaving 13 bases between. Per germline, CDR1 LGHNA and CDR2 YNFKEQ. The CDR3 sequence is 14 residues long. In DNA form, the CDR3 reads TGTGCCAGCAGCCAACCGGGAGAAGTTGACGAGCAGTACTTC. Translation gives CASSQPGEVDEQYF.

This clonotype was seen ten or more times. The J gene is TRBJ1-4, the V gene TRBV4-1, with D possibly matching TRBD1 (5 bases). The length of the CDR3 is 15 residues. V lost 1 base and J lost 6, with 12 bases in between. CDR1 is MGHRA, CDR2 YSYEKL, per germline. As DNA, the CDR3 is TGCGCCAGCAGCCAAGTGCCAGGGTGGGATGAAAAACTGTTTTTT. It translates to CASSQVPGWDEKLFF.

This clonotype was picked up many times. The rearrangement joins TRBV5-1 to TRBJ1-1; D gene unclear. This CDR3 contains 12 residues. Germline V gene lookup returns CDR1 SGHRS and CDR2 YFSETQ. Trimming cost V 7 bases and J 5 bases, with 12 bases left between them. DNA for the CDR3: TGCGCCAGCGCCTCATCTTGGACTGAAGCTTTCTTT. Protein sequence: CASASSWTEAFF.

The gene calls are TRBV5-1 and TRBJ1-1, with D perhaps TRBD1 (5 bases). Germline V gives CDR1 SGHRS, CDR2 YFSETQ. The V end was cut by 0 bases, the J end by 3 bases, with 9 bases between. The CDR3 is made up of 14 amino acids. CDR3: CASSLGGSDTEAFF. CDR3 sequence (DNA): TGCGCCAGCAGCTTGGGGGGCTCGGACACTGAAGCTTTCTTT.

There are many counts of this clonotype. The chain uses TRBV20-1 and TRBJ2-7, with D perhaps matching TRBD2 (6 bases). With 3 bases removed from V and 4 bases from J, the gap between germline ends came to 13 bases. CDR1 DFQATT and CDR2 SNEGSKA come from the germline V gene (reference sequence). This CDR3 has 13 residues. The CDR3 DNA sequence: TGCAGTGCTAGCGGTCTAGCGAGATACGAGCAGTACTTC. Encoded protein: CSASGLARYEQYF.

DNA for the CDR3: TGCAGTGCTAAAATGGGGAGCACAGATACGCAGTATTTT. Translating gives CSAKMGSTDTQYF. This chain joins TRBV20-1 and TRBJ2-3; D unclear. Germline values: CDR1 DFQATT, CDR2 SNEGSKA (reference sequence). The CDR3 has 13 residues. Trimming shortened V by 4 bases and J by 0 bases, and 8 bases separated the two germline ends.

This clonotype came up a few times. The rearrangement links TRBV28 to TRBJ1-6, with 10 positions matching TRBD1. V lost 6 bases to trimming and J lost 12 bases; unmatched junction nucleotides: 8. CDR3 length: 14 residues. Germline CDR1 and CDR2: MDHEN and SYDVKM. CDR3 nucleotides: TGTGCCAGCAGCCCCGGGACAGGGGCTGTACCCCTCCACTTT. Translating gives CASSPGTGAVPLHF.

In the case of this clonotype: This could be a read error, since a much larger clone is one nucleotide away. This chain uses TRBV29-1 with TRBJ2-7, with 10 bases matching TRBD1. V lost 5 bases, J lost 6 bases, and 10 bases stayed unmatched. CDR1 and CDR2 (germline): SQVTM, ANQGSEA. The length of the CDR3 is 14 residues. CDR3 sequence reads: CSVIPWTGGSEQYF. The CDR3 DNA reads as TGCAGCGTTATCCCTTGGACAGGGGGGAGCGAGCAGTACTTC.

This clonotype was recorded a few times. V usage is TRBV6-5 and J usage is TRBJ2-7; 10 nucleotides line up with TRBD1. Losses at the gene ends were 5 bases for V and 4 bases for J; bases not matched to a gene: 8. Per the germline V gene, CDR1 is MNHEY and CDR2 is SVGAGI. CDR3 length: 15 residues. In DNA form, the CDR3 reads TGTGCCAGCAGTCGAACCGGGACAGGGGAATACGAGCAGTACTTC. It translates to CASSRTGTGEYEQYF.